This T cell receptor beta chain comes out of a study of T-cell memory formation after mild COVID-19. Study-level findings and limits: The appearance of some responding clones in pre-infection memory suggested that cross-reactive memory joined.

TCRdb itself ran the 5' RACE reads through MiXCR, one entry per CDR3 protein. This sample has about 410,000 distinct CDR3 sequences, with around 22% found just once. This clonotype occurred once. No antigen is known for it. The CDR3 is 13 residues long. Germline V lookup: CDR1 SQVTM, CDR2 ANQGSEA. V was cut by 5 bases and J by 3 bases, with 13 bases left in between. This TCR came from an adult woman who had mild COVID-19 (a few samples of this study predate the infection). Cell type and time point are not known. The chain is built from TRBV29-1 and TRBJ1-1; possibly TRBD1 for D (6 bases). Sequencing was carried out using PBMCs or a T cell subset sorted from them (not recorded which). The CDR3 nucleotides read TGCAGCGTTAGGACAGAGGACGACACTGAAGCTTTCTTT. Its translation: CSVRTEDDTEAFF.